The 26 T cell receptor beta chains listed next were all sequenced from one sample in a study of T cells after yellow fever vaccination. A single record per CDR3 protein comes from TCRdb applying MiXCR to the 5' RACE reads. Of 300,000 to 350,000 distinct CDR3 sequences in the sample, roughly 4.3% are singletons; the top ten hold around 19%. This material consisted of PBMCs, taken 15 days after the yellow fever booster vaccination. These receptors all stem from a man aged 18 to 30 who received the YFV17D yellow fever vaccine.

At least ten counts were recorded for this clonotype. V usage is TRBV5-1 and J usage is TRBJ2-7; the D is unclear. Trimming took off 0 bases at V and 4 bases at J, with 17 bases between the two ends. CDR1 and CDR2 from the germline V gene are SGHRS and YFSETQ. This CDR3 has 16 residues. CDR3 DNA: TGCGCCAGCAGCTTGGCCGTGGGCAAAGGGCGTTACGAGCAGTACTTC. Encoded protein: CASSLAVGKGRYEQYF.

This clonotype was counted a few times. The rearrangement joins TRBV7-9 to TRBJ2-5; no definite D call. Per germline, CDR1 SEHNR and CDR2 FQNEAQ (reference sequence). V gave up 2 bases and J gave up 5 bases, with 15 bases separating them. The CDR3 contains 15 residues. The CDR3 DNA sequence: TGTGCCAGCAGCTTAATCCTAGTCAGGACGGAGACCCAGTACTTC. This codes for CASSLILVRTETQYF.

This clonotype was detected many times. The CDR3 is CASSRGRTLNTYNEQFF. The CDR3 DNA sequence: TGCGCCAGCAGCCGGGGTAGGACCCTTAATACCTACAATGAGCAGTTCTTC. The chain links TRBV5-1 to TRBJ2-1, with a possible D match to TRBD2 (5 bases). CDR1 and CDR2 (germline): SGHRS, YFSETQ. The CDR3 spans 17 residues. V lost 4 bases and J 2 bases, leaving 19 bases between the germline ends. Together with reference TRBV5-1 and TRBJ2-1, the CDR3 gives the full variable domain: KAGVTQTPRYLIKTRGQQVTLSCSPISGHRSVSWYQQTPGQGLQFLFEYFSETQRNKGNFPGRFSGRQFSNSRSEMNVSTLELGDSALYLCASSRGRTLNTYNEQFFGPGTRLTVL.

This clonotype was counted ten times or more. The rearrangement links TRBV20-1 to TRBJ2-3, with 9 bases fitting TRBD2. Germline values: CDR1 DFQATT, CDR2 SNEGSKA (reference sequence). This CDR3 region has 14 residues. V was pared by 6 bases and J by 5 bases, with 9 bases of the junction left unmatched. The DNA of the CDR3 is TGCAGTGCCCCTATAGCGGGGGCGAAAGATACGCAGTATTTT. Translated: CSAPIAGAKDTQYF.

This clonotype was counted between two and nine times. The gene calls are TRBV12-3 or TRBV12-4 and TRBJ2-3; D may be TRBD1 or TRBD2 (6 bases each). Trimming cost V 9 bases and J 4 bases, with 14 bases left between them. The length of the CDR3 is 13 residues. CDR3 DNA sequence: TGTGCCAGTACGGAGGGGGTCGCAGATACGCAGTATTTT. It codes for CASTEGVADTQYF.

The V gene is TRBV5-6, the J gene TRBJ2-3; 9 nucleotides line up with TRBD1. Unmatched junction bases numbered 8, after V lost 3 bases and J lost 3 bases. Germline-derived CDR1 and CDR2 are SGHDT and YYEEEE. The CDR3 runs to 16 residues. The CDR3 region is CASSWDRVLITDTQYF. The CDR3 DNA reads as TGTGCCAGCAGCTGGGACAGGGTGTTGATTACAGATACGCAGTATTTT.

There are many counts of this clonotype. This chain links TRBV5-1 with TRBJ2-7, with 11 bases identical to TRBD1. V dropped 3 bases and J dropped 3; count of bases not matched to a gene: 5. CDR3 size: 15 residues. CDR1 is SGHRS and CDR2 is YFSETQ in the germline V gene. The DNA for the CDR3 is TGCGCCAGCAGCTCGGGGGGGACAGGGGGCTACGAGCAGTACTTC. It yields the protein CASSSGGTGGYEQYF.

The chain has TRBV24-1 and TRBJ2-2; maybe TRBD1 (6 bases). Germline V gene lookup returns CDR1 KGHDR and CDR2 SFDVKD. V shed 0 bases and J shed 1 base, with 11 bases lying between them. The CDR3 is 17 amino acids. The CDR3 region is CATSDLTGTLNTGELFF. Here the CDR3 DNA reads TGTGCCACCAGTGATTTGACCGGGACACTGAACACCGGGGAGCTGTTTTTT.

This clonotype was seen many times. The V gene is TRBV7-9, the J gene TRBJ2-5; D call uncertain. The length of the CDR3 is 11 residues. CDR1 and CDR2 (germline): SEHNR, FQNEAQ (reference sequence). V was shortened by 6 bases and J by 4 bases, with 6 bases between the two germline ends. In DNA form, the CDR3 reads TGTGCCAGCAGTTTTAGAGAGACCCAGTACTTC. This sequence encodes CASSFRETQYF.

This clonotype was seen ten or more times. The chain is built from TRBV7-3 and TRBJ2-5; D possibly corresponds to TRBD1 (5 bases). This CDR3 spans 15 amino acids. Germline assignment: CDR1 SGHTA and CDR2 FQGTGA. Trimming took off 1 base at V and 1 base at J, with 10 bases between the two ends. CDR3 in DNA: TGTGCCAGCAGCTTAATAGGGGTGGGCCAAGAGACCCAGTACTTC. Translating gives CASSLIGVGQETQYF. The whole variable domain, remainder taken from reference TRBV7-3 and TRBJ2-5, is GAGVSQTPSNKVTEKGKYVELRCDPISGHTALYWYRQSLGQGPEFLIYFQGTGAADDSGLPNDRFFAVRPEGSVSTLKIQRTERGDSAVYLCASSLIGVGQETQYFGPGTRLLVL.

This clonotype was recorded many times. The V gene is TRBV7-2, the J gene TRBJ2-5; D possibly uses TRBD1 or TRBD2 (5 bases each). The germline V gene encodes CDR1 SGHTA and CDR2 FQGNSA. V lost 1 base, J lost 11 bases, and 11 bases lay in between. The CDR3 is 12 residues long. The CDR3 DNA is TGTGCCAGCAGCTTAGATGCTGGGGGACAGTACTTC. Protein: CASSLDAGGQYF.

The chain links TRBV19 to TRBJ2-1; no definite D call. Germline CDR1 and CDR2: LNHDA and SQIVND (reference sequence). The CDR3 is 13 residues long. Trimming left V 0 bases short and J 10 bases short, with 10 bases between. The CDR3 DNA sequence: TGTGCCAGTAGTATAGATCGGAGACTGGAGCAGTTCTTC. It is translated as CASSIDRRLEQFF.

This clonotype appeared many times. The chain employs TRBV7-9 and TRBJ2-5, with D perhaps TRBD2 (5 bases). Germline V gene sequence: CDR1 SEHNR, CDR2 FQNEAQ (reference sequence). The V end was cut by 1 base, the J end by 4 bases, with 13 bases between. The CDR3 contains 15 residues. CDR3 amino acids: CASSLDSWAGETQYF. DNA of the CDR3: TGTGCCAGCAGCTTAGATTCGTGGGCGGGAGAGACCCAGTACTTC. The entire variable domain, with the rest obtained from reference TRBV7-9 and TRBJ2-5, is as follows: DTGVSQNPRHKITKRGQNVTFRCDPISEHNRLYWYRQTLGQGPEFLTYFQNEAQLEKSRLLSDRFSAERPKGSFSTLEIQRTEQGDSAMYLCASSLDSWAGETQYFGPGTRLLVL.

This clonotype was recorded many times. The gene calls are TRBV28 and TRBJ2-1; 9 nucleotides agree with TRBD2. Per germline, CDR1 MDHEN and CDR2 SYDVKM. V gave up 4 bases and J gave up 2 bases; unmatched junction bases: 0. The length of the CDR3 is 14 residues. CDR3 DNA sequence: TGTGCCAGCAGTTCTAGCGGGGCCTACAATGAGCAGTTCTTC. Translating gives CASSSSGAYNEQFF. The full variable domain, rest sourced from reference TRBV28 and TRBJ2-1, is DVKVTQSSRYLVKRTGEKVFLECVQDMDHENMFWYRQDPGLGLRLIYFSYDVKMKEKGDIPEGYSVSREKKERFSLILESASTNQTSMYLCASSSSGAYNEQFFGPGTRLTVL.

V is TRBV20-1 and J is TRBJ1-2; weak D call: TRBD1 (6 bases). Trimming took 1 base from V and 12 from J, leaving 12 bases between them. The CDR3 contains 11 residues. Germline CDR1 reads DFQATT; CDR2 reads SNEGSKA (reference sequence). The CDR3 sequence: CSARGGQSDTF. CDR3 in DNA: TGCAGTGCTAGAGGTGGACAGTCAGACACCTTC.

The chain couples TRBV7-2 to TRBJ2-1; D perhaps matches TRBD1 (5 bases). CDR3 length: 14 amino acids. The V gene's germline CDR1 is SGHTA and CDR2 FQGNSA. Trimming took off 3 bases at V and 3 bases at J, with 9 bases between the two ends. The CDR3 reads CASSFLQDYNEQFF. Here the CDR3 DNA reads TGTGCCAGCAGCTTCTTACAGGACTACAATGAGCAGTTCTTC.

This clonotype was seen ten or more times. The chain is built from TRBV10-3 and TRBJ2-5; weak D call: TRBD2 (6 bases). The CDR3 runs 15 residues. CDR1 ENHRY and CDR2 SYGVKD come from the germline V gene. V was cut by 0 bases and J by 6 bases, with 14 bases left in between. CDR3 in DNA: TGTGCCATCAGTGAGTCCCGACTAGAGGGGCAGACCCAGTACTTC. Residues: CAISESRLEGQTQYF.

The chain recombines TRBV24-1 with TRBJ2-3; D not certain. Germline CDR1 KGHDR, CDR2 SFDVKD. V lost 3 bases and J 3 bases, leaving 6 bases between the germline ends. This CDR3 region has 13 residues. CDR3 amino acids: CATSDVGTDTQYF. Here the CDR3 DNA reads TGTGCCACCAGTGATGTGGGTACAGATACGCAGTATTTT.

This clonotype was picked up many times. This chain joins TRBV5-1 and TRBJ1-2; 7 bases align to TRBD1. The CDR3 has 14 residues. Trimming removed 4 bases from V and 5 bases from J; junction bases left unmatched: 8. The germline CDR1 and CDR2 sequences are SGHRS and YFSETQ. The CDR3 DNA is TGCGCCAGCAGCCTCGGACAGGAGAGATATGGCTACACCTTC. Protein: CASSLGQERYGYTF. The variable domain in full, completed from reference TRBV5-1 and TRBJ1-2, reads KAGVTQTPRYLIKTRGQQVTLSCSPISGHRSVSWYQQTPGQGLQFLFEYFSETQRNKGNFPGRFSGRQFSNSRSEMNVSTLELGDSALYLCASSLGQERYGYTFGSGTRLTVV.

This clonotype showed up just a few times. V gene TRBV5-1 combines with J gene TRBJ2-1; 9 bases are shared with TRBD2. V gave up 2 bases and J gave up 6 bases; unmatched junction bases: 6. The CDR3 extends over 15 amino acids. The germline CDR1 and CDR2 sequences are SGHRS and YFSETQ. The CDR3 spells CASSFGRGGGNEQFF. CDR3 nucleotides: TGCGCCAGCAGCTTCGGACGCGGGGGGGGCAATGAGCAGTTCTTC.

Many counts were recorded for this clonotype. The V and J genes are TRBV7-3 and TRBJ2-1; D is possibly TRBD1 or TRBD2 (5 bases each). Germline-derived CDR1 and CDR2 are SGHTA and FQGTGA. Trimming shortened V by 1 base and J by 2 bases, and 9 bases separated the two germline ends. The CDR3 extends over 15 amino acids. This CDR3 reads CASSLSWDAYNEQFF. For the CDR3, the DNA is TGTGCCAGCAGCTTAAGTTGGGACGCCTACAATGAGCAGTTCTTC.

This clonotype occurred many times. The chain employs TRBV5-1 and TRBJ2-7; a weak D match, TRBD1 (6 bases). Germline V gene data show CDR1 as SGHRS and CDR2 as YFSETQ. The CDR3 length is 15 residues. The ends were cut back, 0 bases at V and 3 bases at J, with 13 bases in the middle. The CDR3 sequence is CASSLGGEGGYEQYV. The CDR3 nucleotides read TGCGCCAGCAGCTTGGGAGGGGAAGGGGGCTACGAGCAGTACGTC.

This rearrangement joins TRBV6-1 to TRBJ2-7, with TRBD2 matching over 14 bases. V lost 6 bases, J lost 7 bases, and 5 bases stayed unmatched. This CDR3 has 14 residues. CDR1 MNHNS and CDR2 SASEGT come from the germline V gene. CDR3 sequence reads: CASRRLAGGNEQYF. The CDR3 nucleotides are TGTGCCAGCAGACGACTAGCGGGGGGGAATGAGCAGTACTTC.

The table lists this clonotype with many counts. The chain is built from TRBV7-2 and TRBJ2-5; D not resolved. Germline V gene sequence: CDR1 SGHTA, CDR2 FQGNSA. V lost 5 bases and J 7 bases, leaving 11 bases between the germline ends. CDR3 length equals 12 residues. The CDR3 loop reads CASSPKLMTQYF. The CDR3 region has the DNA TGTGCCAGCAGCCCCAAATTGATGACCCAGTACTTC.

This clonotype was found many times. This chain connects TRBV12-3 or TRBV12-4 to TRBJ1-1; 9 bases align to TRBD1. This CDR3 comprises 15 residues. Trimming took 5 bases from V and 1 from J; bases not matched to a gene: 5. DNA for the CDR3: TGTGCCAGCAGTATAGGGACAGGGCCGAACACTGAAGCTTTCTTT. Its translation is CASSIGTGPNTEAFF.

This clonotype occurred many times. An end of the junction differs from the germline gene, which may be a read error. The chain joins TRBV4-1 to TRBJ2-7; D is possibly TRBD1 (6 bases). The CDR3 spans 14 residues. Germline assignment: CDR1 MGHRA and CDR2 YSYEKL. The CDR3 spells CASSQALFSAGEFF. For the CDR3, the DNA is TGCGCCAGCAGCCAAGCCCTGTTCTCTGCAGGGGAATTCTTC.